This TCR beta chain was profiled in a study of control samples from healthy donors and cancer patients. Germline V gives CDR1 SGHRS, CDR2 YFSETQ. The CDR3 has 18 amino acids. V was trimmed by 3 bases and J by 4 bases, leaving 22 bases between them. Profiled with immunoSEQ multiplex PCR; TCRdb holds only in-frame clones, not every one. The sample yields over 150,000 clones, approximately 92% seen once. This clone was recorded only once. The TCR comes from a man between 18 and 35 years old in good health. V is TRBV5-1 and J is TRBJ2-2; D tentatively fits TRBD1 or TRBD2 (5 bases each). The sequencing sample was made of blood. CDR3 residues: CASSSKRGYQGGTGELFF. In DNA, the CDR3 is TGCGCCAGCAGCTCAAAGAGAGGGTATCAGGGCGGCACCGGGGAGCTGTTTTTT.